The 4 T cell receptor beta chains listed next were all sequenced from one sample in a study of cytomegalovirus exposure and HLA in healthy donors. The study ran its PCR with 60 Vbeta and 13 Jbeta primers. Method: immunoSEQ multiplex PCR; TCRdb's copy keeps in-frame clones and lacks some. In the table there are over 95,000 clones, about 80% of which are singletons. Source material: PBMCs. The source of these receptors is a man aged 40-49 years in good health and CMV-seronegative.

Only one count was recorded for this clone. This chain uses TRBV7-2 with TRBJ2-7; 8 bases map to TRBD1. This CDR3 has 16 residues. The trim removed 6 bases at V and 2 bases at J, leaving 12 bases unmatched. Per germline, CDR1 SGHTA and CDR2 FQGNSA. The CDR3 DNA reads TGTGCCAGCAGTCCCACACCGGCGACAGGGGCCTACGAGCAGTACTTC. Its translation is CASSPTPATGAYEQYF.

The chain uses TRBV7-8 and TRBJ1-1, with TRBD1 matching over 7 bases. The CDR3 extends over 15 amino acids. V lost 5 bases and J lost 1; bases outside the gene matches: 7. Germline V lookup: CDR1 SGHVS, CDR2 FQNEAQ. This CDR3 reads CASSTGTAKNTEAFF. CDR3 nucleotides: TGTGCCAGCAGCACCGGGACAGCTAAGAACACTGAAGCTTTCTTT.

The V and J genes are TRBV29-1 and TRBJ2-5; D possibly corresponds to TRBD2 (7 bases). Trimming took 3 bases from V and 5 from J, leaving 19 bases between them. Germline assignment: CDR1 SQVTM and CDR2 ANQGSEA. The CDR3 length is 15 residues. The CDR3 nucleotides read TGCAGCGTTGAGGGGGGGGCAGATAGAGGGGAGACCCAGTACTTC. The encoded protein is CSVEGGADRGETQYF.

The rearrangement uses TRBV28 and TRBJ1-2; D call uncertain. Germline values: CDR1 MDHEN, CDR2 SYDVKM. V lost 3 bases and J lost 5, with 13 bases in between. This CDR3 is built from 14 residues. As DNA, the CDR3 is TGTGCCAGCAGTTTGTTCCAAACCGGTTATGGCTACACCTTC. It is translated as CASSLFQTGYGYTF.